These 18 T cell receptor beta chains were sequenced from one sample in a study of cytomegalovirus exposure and HLA in healthy donors. Data came from immunoSEQ multiplex PCR; TCRdb stores just in-frame clones and leaves some out. Among around 120,000 clones, around 90% were seen once, and the ten largest hold about 1.9%. What was sequenced was PBMCs. Receptors originate from a woman between 18 and 30 years old in good health and CMV-seronegative.

This clone came up a few times. This sequence joins TRBV30 and TRBJ2-1; D is unresolved. V was pared by 2 bases and J by 4 bases, with 12 bases between. Germline V gene data show CDR1 as GTSNPN and CDR2 as SVGIG (reference sequence). This CDR3 has 14 residues. The CDR3 sequence is CAWSRLTPYNEQFF. The CDR3 bases are TGTGCCTGGAGTCGTCTAACCCCATACAATGAGCAGTTCTTC.

This chain joins TRBV28 and TRBJ1-5; D remains ambiguous. The germline CDR1 and CDR2 sequences are MDHEN and SYDVKM. CDR3 length: 13 amino acids. Trimming removed 5 bases from V and 4 bases from J, with 9 bases in between. The CDR3 DNA is TGTGCCAGCAGTACGCCAGGAAATCAGCCCCAGCATTTT. Encoded protein: CASSTPGNQPQHF.

This chain uses TRBV7-8 with TRBJ2-1; possible D gene TRBD2, 5 bases. The CDR3 length is 17 residues. CDR1 is SGHVS and CDR2 is FQNEAQ in the germline V gene. Trimming took off 4 bases at V and 3 bases at J, with 19 bases between the two ends. The CDR3 DNA reads TGTGCCAGCAGCTCCCTTTTGGCAGGCGGGCACTACAATGAGCAGTTCTTC. Translation gives CASSSLLAGGHYNEQFF.

The chain carries TRBV18 and TRBJ2-7; TRBD2 aligns across 10 bases. The junction had 6 bases not matched to a gene; V was cut back by 5 bases and J by 2 bases. Germline values: CDR1 KGHSH, CDR2 LQKENI. The CDR3 runs to 15 residues. Here the CDR3 DNA reads TGTGCCAGCTCATACGGGACTAGCGCTACCTACGAGCAGTACTTC. It encodes CASSYGTSATYEQYF.

This chain links TRBV5-8 with TRBJ2-2, with a tentative D call TRBD1 (7 bases). The CDR3 sequence is 14 residues long. The V end lost 4 bases, the J end lost 6 bases, and 13 bases lay between the germline ends. The germline V gene encodes CDR1 SGHTS and CDR2 YDEGEE. CDR3 in DNA: TGTGCCAGCAGCCGGCAGGGGGGCGCCGGGGAGCTGTTTTTT. It translates to CASSRQGGAGELFF. Full variable domain (remainder filled in from reference TRBV5-8 and TRBJ2-2): EAGVTQSPTHLIKTRGQQATLRCSPISGHTSVYWYQQALGLGLQFLLWYDEGEERNRGNFPPRFSGRQFPNYSSELNVNALELEDSALYLCASSRQGGAGELFFGEGSRLTVL.

V gene TRBV29-1 combines with J gene TRBJ2-1; 12 bases fit TRBD1. The CDR3 has 14 residues. CDR1 and CDR2 from the germline V gene are SQVTM and ANQGSEA. V trimming: 3 bases; J trimming: 8 bases; junction bases outside the gene matches: 5. The CDR3 DNA sequence: TGCAGCGTTGAGGGGACAGGGGGCAACTATGAGCAGTTCTTC. Translated: CSVEGTGGNYEQFF.

J is TRBJ1-3 and V is TRBV7-9; tentative D call: TRBD1 (6 bases). Germline CDR1 and CDR2: SEHNR and FQNEAQ (reference sequence). The CDR3 covers 15 residues. V lost 7 bases, J lost 8 bases, and 21 bases lay in between. The CDR3, as DNA: TGTGCCAGCACCACTGGGGGCCTAAGACGCGACACCATATATTTT. Protein product: CASTTGGLRRDTIYF.

V usage is TRBV5-4 and J usage is TRBJ1-2, with 9 nucleotides matching TRBD1. Trimming at V came to 4 bases and at J to 0 bases, leaving 19 bases not matched to a gene. The CDR3 extends over 20 amino acids. Germline values: CDR1 SGHNT, CDR2 YYREEE (reference sequence). The CDR3 is CASSANPRDRVLFANYGYTF. CDR3 in DNA: TGTGCCAGCAGCGCCAACCCCAGGGACAGGGTTCTCTTTGCTAACTATGGCTACACCTTC.

This clone was counted once. V and J are TRBV5-6 and TRBJ1-2; 7 bases are shared with TRBD1. With V trimmed by 4 bases and J by 6 bases, 6 bases remained unmatched. Germline V gives CDR1 SGHDT, CDR2 YYEEEE. The CDR3 consists of 13 residues. CDR3 nucleotide sequence: TGTGCCAGCAGCGTTACACAGGGGAATGGCTACACCTTC. Protein sequence: CASSVTQGNGYTF.

This clone has only one observation. The chain combines TRBV2 with TRBJ2-7; D gene unclear. The germline V gene encodes CDR1 SNHLY and CDR2 FYNNEI. Trimming took off 3 bases at V and 0 bases at J, with 6 bases between the two ends. The CDR3 contains 13 residues. CDR3 loop: CASSDRPSYEQYF. The CDR3 region has the DNA TGTGCCAGCAGTGACAGGCCCTCCTACGAGCAGTACTTC. Combining the CDR3 with reference TRBV2 and TRBJ2-7 gives the whole variable domain EPEVTQTPSHQVTQMGQEVILRCVPISNHLYFYWYRQILGQKVEFLVSFYNNEISEKSEIFDDQFSVERPDGSNFTLKIRSTKLEDSAMYFCASSDRPSYEQYFGPGTRLTVT.

The gene calls are TRBV6-1 and TRBJ2-4; D might be TRBD2 (6 bases). With 2 bases removed from V and 9 bases from J, the gap between germline ends came to 14 bases. CDR3 size: 14 residues. Germline values: CDR1 MNHNS, CDR2 SASEGT. The chain's CDR3 is CASSERGVVSIQYF. DNA of the CDR3: TGTGCCAGCAGTGAACGCGGGGTAGTGAGCATTCAGTACTTC.

The chain recombines TRBV5-1 with TRBJ1-2, with 7 nucleotides matching TRBD1. CDR1 and CDR2 from the germline V gene are SGHRS and YFSETQ. The CDR3 is made up of 15 amino acids. V lost 0 bases, J lost 6 bases, and 8 bases stayed unmatched. The CDR3 is CASSLANGDRDGYTF. CDR3 bases: TGCGCCAGCAGCTTGGCTAATGGGGACAGAGATGGCTACACCTTC.

The V and J genes are TRBV9 and TRBJ2-5; TRBD2 matches 10 bases. V was clipped by 0 bases and J by 7 bases; unmatched bases: 6. CDR3 length equals 15 residues. CDR1 SGDLS and CDR2 YYNGEE come from the germline V gene. The DNA of the CDR3 is TGTGCCAGCAGCGTAGGAGCTAGCGGGAGCGGGACCCAGTACTTC. Residues: CASSVGASGSGTQYF. Full variable domain (outside the CDR3, taken from reference TRBV9 and TRBJ2-5): DSGVTQTPKHLITATGQRVTLRCSPRSGDLSVYWYQQSLDQGLQFLIQYYNGEERAKGNILERFSAQQFPDLHSELNLSSLELGDSALYFCASSVGASGSGTQYFGPGTRLLVL.

V gene TRBV7-6 combines with J gene TRBJ2-3, with 9 positions matching TRBD2. Germline V gene data show CDR1 as SGHVS and CDR2 as FNYEAQ. V trimming: 1 base; J trimming: 2 bases; junction bases outside the gene matches: 4. The CDR3 contains 16 residues. This chain's CDR3 is CASSLGRGGDTDTQYF. CDR3 nucleotide sequence: TGTGCCAGCAGCTTAGGGCGGGGGGGAGACACAGATACGCAGTATTTT.

V and J are TRBV28 and TRBJ2-7, with 7 bases identical to TRBD2. The CDR3 loop spans 17 amino acids. The germline V gene has CDR1 MDHEN and CDR2 SYDVKM. The junction had 14 bases not matched to a gene; V was cut back by 6 bases and J by 0 bases. DNA for the CDR3: TGTGCCAGCAGCTCTGCTGGGCTAGCGGCAATCTCCTACGAGCAGTACTTC. Translated, it gives CASSSAGLAAISYEQYF.

V gene TRBV27 combines with J gene TRBJ2-1; no clear D gene. This CDR3 contains 13 residues. Germline loops: CDR1 MNHEY, CDR2 SMNVEV (reference sequence). Trimming shortened V by 3 bases and J by 5 bases, and 8 bases separated the two germline ends. This CDR3 reads CASSFHADNEQFF. The CDR3 bases are TGTGCCAGCAGTTTTCACGCGGACAATGAGCAGTTCTTC.

This clone occurred once. The rearrangement links TRBV5-4 to TRBJ1-1, with D hard to call. Per germline, CDR1 SGHNT and CDR2 YYREEE (reference sequence). The CDR3 length is 12 residues. Deletions cut 4 bases from V and 3 bases from J, with 7 bases between. CDR3 nucleotide sequence: TGTGCCAGCAGCACTCGGGACACTGAAGCTTTCTTT. It specifies CASSTRDTEAFF. Filled out from reference TRBV5-4 and TRBJ1-1, the complete variable domain reads ETGVTQSPTHLIKTRGQQVTLRCSSQSGHNTVSWYQQALGQGPQFIFQYYREEENGRGNFPPRFSGLQFPNYSSELNVNALELDDSALYLCASSTRDTEAFFGQGTRLTVV.

The chain carries TRBV5-6 and TRBJ2-5, with 11 bases identical to TRBD2. The CDR3 totals 16 residues. V dropped 1 base and J dropped 1; count of bases not matched to a gene: 3. Germline CDR1 reads SGHDT; CDR2 reads YYEEEE. The CDR3 protein is CASSLRLAGGQETQYF. Written as DNA, the CDR3 is TGTGCCAGCAGCTTGCGCCTAGCGGGAGGCCAAGAGACCCAGTACTTC.